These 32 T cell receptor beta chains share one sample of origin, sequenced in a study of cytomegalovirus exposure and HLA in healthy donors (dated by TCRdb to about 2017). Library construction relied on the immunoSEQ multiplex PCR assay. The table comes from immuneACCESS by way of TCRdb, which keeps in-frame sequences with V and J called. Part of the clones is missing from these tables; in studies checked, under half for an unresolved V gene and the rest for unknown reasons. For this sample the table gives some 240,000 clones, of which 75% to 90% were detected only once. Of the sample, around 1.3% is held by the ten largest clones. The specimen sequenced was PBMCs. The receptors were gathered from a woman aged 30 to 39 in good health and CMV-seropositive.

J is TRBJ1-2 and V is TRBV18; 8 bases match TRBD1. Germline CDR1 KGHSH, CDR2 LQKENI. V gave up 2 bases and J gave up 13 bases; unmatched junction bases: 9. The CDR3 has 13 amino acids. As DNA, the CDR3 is TGTGCCAGCTCACCATCGACAGGGGAAAGACGCACCTTC. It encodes CASSPSTGERRTF.

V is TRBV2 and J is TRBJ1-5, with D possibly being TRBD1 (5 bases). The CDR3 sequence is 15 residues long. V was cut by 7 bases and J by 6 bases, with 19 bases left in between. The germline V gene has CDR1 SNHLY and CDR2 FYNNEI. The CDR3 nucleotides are TGTGCCAGCACTAAAGACGAAGGGCAGGGTCAGCCCCAGCATTTT. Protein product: CASTKDEGQGQPQHF.

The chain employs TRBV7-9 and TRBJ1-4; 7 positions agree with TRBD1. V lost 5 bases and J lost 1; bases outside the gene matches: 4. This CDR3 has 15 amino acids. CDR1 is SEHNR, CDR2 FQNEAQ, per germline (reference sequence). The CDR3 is CASSQGQETNEKLFF. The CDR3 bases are TGTGCCAGCAGCCAAGGACAGGAAACTAATGAAAAACTGTTTTTT. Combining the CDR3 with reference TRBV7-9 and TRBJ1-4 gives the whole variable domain DTGVSQNPRHKITKRGQNVTFRCDPISEHNRLYWYRQTLGQGPEFLTYFQNEAQLEKSRLLSDRFSAERPKGSFSTLEIQRTEQGDSAMYLCASSQGQETNEKLFFGSGTQLSVL.

The chain's CDR3 is CRSPTWTVYQPQHF. For the CDR3, the DNA is TGCAGGAGTCCCACCTGGACAGTTTATCAGCCCCAGCATTTT. V is TRBV29-1 and J is TRBJ1-5; D perhaps matches TRBD1 (6 bases). Germline V lookup: CDR1 SQVTM, CDR2 ANQGSEA. The CDR3 consists of 14 residues.

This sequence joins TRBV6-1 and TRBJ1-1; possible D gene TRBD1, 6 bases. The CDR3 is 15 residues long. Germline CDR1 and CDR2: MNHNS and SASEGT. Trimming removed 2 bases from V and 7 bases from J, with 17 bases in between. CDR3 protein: CASSEPGSTGREAFF. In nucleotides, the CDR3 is TGTGCCAGCAGTGAACCGGGTTCGACAGGCCGTGAAGCTTTCTTT.

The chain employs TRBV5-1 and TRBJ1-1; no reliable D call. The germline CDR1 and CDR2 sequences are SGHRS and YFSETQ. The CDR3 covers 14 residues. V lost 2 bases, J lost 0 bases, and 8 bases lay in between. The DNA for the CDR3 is TGCGCCAGCAGCTTTTGGGAGGTGAACACTGAAGCTTTCTTT. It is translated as CASSFWEVNTEAFF.

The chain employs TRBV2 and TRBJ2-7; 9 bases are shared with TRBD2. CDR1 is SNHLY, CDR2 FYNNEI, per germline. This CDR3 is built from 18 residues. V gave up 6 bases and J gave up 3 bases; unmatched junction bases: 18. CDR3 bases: TGTGCCAGCAGAGGTCGCCCCGCGGGACTAGCTGACCTCTACGAGCAGTACTTC. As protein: CASRGRPAGLADLYEQYF.

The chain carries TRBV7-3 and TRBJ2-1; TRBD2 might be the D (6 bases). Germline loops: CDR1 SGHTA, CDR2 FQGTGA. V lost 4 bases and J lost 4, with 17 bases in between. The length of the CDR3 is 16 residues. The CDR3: CASSSQGSGRYNEQFF. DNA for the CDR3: TGTGCCAGCAGCTCCCAGGGTAGCGGAAGATACAATGAGCAGTTCTTC.

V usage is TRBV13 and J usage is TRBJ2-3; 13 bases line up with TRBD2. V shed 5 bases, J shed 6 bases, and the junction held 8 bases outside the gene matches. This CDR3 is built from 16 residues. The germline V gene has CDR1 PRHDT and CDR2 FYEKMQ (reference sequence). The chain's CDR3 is CASSARTSGRWDTQYF. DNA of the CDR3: TGTGCCAGCAGCGCCCGGACTAGCGGGAGATGGGATACGCAGTATTTT.

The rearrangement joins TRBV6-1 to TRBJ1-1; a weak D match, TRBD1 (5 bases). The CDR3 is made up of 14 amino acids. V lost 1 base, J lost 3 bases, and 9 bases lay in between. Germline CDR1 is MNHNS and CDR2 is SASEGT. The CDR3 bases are TGTGCCAGCAGTGAAGAGTGGGGGGACACTGAAGCTTTCTTT. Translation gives CASSEEWGDTEAFF.

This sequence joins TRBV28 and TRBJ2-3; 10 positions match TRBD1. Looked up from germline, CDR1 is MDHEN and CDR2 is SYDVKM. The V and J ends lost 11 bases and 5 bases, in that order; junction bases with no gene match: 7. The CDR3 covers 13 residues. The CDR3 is CAVDRGPVDTQYF. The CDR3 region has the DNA TGTGCCGTAGACAGGGGGCCGGTAGATACGCAGTATTTT.

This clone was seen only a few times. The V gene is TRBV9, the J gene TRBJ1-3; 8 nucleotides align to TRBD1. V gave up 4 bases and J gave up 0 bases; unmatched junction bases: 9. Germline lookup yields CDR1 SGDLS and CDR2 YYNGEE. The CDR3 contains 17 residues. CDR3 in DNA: TGTGCCAGCAGCCCCCGAGCGACAGGGGCCTCTGGAAACACCATATATTTT. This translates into CASSPRATGASGNTIYF.

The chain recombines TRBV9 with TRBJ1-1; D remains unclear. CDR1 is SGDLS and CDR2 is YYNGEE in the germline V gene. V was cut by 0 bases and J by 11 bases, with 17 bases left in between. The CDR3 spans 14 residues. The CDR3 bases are TGTGCCAGCAGCGTAGAGCAAACAATCAGCGCGGCTTTCTTT. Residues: CASSVEQTISAAFF. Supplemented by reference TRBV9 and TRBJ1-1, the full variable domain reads DSGVTQTPKHLITATGQRVTLRCSPRSGDLSVYWYQQSLDQGLQFLIQYYNGEERAKGNILERFSAQQFPDLHSELNLSSLELGDSALYFCASSVEQTISAAFFGQGTRLTVV.

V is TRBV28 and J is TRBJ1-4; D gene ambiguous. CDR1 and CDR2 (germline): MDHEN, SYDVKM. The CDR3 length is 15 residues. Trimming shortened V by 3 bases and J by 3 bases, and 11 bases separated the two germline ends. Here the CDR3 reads CASSFPPGPNEKLFF. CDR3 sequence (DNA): TGTGCCAGCAGTTTCCCCCCAGGTCCTAATGAAAAACTGTTTTTT.

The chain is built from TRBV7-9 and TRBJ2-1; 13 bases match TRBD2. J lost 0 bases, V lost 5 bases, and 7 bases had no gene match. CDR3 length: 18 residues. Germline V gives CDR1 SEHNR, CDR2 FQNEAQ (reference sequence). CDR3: CASSIGLAGVSSYNEQFF. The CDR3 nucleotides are TGTGCCAGCAGCATCGGACTAGCGGGAGTTAGCTCCTACAATGAGCAGTTCTTC. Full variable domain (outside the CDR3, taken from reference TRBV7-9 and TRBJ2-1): DTGVSQNPRHKITKRGQNVTFRCDPISEHNRLYWYRQTLGQGPEFLTYFQNEAQLEKSRLLSDRFSAERPKGSFSTLEIQRTEQGDSAMYLCASSIGLAGVSSYNEQFFGPGTRLTVL.

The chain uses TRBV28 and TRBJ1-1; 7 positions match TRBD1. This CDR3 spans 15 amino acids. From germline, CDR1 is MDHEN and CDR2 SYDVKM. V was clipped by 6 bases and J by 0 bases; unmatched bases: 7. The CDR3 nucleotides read TGTGCCAGCAGGTCTCCGGACAGGTTGAACACTGAAGCTTTCTTT. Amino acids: CASRSPDRLNTEAFF.

The CDR3 DNA reads TGTGCCAGCAGCTTGGTAGGACAGGTGGAGGATACGCAGTATTTT. Translation gives CASSLVGQVEDTQYF. V gene TRBV5-5 combines with J gene TRBJ2-3; 7 bases map to TRBD1. The V segment lost 0 bases and the J segment 6 bases; nucleotides outside the gene matches: 7. Germline CDR1 reads SGHKS; CDR2 reads YYEKEE (reference sequence). The CDR3 runs to 15 residues.

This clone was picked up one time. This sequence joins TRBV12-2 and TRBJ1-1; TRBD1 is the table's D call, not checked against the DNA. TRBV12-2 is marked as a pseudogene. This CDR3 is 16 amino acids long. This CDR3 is CASRFKPGTENTEAFF. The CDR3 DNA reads TGTGCAAGTCGCTTCAAACCCGGGACAGAGAACACTGAAGCTTTCTTT.

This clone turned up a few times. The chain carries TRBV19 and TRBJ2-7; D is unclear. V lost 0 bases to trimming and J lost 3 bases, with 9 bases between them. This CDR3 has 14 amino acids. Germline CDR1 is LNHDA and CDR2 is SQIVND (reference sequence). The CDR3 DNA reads TGTGCCAGTAGTATAGATCTAGGAGTCTACGAGCAGTACTTC. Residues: CASSIDLGVYEQYF.

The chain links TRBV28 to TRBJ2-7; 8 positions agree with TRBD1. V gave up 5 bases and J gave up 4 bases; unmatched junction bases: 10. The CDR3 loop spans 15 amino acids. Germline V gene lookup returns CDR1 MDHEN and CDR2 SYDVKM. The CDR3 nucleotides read TGTGCCAGCAGTCCCTTGGACAGGGAAACGTACGAGCAGTACTTC. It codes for CASSPLDRETYEQYF.

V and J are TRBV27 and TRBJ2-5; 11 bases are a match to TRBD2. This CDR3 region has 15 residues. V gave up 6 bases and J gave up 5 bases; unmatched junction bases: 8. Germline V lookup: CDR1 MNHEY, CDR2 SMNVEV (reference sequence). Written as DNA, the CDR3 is TGTGCCAGCAGAAAACTAGCGGGAGTGGGGGAGACCCAGTACTTC. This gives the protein CASRKLAGVGETQYF.

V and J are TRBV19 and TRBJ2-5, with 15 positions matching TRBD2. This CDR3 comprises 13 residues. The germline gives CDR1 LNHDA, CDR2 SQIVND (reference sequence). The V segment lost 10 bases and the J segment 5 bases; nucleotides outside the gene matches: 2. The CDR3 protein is CATGTSGRETQYF. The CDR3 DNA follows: TGTGCCACGGGGACTAGCGGGAGGGAGACCCAGTACTTC.

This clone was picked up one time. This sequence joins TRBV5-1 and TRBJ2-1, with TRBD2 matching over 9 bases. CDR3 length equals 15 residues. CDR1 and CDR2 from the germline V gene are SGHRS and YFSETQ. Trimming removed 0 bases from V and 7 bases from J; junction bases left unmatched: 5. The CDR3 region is CASSLDAGGVNEQFF. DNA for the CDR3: TGCGCCAGCAGCTTGGATGCGGGAGGGGTGAATGAGCAGTTCTTC. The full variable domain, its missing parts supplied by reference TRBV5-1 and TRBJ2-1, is KAGVTQTPRYLIKTRGQQVTLSCSPISGHRSVSWYQQTPGQGLQFLFEYFSETQRNKGNFPGRFSGRQFSNSRSEMNVSTLELGDSALYLCASSLDAGGVNEQFFGPGTRLTVL.

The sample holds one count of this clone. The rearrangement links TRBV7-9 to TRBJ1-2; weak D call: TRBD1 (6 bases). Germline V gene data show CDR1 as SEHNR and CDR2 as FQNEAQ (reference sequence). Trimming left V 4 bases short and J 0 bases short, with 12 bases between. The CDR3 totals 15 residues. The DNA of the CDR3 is TGTGCCAGCAGCTCTTGGACAGCCCCTAACTATGGCTACACCTTC. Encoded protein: CASSSWTAPNYGYTF.

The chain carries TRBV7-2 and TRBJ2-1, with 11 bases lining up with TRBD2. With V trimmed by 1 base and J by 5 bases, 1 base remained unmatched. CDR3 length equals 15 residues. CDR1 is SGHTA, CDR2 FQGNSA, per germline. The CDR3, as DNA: TGTGCCAGCAGCTTAGGGGGACTAGCGGACAATGAGCAGTTCTTC. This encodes CASSLGGLADNEQFF.

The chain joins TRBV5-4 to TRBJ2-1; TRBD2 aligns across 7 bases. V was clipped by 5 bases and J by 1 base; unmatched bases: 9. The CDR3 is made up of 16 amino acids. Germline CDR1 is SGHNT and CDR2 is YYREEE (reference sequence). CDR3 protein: CASRSIAGASYNEQFF. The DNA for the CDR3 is TGTGCCAGCAGGAGTATAGCGGGCGCTTCCTACAATGAGCAGTTCTTC.

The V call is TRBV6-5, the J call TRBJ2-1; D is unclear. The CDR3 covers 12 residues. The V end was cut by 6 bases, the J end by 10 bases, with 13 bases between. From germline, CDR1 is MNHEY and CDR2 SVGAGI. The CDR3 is CASSPPLGEQFF. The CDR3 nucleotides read TGTGCCAGCAGCCCGCCTCTAGGCGAGCAGTTCTTC.

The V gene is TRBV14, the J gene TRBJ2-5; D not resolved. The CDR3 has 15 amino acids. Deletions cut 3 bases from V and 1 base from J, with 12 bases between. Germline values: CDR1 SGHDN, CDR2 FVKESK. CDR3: CASSQTSRLQETQYF. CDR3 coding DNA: TGTGCCAGCAGCCAGACATCGCGCCTCCAAGAGACCCAGTACTTC.

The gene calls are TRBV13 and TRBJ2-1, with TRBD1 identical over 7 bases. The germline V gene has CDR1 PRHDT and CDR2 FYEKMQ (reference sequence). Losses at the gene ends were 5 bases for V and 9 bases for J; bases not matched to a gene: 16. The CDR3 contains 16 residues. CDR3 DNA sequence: TGTGCCAGCAGCCCCACATTCCCAGGGGGTAACACTGAGCAGTTCTTC. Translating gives CASSPTFPGGNTEQFF. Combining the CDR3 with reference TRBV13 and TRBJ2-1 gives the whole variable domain AAGVIQSPRHLIKEKRETATLKCYPIPRHDTVYWYQQGPGQDPQFLISFYEKMQSDKGSIPDRFSAQQFSDYHSELNMSSLELGDSALYFCASSPTFPGGNTEQFFGPGTRLTVL.

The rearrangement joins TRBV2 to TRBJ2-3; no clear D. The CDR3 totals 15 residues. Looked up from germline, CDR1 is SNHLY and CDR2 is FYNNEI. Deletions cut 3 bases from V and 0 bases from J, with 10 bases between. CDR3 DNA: TGTGCCAGCAGTGACGGTATGATCAGCACAGATACGCAGTATTTT. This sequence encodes CASSDGMISTDTQYF.

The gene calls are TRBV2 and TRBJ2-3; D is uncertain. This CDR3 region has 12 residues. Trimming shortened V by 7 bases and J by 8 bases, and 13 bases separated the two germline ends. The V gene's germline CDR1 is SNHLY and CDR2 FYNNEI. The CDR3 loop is CASIEWASTQYF. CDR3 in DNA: TGTGCCAGCATCGAGTGGGCATCTACGCAGTATTTT.

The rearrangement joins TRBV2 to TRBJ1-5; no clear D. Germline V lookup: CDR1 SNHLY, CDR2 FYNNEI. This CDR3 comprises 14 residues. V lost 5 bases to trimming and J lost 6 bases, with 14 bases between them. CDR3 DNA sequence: TGTGCCAGCAGTTCGGCGCGTGGAGGTCAGCCCCAGCATTTT. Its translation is CASSSARGGQPQHF. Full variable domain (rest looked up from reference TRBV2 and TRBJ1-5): EPEVTQTPSHQVTQMGQEVILRCVPISNHLYFYWYRQILGQKVEFLVSFYNNEISEKSEIFDDQFSVERPDGSNFTLKIRSTKLEDSAMYFCASSSARGGQPQHFGDGTRLSIL.